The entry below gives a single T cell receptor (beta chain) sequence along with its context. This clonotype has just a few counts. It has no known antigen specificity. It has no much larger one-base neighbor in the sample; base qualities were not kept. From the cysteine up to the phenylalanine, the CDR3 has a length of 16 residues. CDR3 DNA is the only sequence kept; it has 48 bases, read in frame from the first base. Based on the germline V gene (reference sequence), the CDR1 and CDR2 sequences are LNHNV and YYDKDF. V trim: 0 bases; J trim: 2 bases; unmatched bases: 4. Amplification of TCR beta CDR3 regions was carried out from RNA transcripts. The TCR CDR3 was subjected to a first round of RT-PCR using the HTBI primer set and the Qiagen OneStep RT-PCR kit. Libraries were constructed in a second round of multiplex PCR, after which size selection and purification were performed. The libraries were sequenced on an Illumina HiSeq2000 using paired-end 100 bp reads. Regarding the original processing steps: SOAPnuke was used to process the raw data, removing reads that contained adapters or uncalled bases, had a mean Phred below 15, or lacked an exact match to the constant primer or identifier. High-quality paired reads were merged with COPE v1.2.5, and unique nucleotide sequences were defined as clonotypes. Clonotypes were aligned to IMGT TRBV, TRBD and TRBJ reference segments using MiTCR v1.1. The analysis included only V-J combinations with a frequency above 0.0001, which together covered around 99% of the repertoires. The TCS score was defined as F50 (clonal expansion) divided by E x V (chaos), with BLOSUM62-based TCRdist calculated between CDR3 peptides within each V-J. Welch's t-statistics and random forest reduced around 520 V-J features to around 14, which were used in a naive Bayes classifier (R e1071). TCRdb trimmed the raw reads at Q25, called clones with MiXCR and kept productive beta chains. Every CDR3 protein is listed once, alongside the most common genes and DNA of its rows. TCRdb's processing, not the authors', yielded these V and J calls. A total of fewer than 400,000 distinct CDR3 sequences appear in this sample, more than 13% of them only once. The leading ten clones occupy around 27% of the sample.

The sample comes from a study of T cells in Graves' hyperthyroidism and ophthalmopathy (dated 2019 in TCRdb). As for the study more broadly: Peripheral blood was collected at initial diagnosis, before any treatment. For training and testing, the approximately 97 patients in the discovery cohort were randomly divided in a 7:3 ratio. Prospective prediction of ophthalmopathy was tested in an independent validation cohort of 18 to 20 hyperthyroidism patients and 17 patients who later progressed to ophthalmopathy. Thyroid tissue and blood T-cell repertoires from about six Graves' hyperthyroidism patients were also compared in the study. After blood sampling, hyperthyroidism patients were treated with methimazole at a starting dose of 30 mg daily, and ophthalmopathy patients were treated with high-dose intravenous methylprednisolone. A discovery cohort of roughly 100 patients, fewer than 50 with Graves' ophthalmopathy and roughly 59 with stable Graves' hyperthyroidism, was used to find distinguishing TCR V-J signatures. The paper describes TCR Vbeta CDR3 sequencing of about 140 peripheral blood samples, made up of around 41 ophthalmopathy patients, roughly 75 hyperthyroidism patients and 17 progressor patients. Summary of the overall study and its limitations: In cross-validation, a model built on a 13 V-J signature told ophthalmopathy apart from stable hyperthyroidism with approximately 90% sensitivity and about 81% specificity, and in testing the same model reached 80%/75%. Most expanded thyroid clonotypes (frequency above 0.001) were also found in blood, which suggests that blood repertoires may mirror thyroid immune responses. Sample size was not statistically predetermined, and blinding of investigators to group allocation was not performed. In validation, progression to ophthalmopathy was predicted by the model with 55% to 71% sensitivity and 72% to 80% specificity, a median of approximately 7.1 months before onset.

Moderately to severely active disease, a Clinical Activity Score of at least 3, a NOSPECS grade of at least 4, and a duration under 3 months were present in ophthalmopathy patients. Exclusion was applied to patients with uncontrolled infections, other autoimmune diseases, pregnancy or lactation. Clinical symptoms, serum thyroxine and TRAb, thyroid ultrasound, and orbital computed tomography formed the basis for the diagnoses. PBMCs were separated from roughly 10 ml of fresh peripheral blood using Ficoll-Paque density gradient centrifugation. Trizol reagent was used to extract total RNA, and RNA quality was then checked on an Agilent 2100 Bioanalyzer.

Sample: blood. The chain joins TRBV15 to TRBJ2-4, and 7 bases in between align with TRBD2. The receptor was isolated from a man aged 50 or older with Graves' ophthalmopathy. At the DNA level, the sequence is TGTGCCACCAGCAGAGATAAGCGGGAAACCAAAAACATTCAGTACTTC. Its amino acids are CATSRDKRETKNIQYF.